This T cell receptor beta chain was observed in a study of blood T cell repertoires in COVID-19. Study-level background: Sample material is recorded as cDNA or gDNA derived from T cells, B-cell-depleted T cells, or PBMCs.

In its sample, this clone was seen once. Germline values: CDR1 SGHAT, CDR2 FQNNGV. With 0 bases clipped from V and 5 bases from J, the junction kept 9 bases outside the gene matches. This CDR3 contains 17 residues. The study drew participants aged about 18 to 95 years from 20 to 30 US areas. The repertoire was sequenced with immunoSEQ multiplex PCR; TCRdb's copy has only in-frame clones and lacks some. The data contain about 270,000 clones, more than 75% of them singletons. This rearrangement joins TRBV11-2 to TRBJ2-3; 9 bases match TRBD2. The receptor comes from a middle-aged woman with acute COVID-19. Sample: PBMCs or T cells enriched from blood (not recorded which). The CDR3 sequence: CASSLETLAGNLDTQYF. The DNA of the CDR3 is TGTGCCAGCAGCTTAGAAACCCTAGCGGGAAATTTAGATACGCAGTATTTT.